Listed below are T cell receptor beta chains from one sample, sequenced in a study of blood T cells in healthy people across ages. MiXCR, run by TCRdb on the 5' RACE reads, gives a single entry per CDR3 protein. The repertoire holds hundreds of thousands of distinct CDR3 sequences, with 40% to 60% as singletons. The sample comprised blood. The receptors were sampled from a man under 40 in good health. Both conserved end residues are part of each CDR3. A D gene is named only where the DNA matches it firmly. Expanded clones are given a class, and other clones once, few, many or no size at all.

TRBJ2-1 TRBD2 15 - TRBV7-6 CASSPNSGVLNEQFF TGTGCCAGCAGTCCGAATAGCGGGGTTCTCAATGAGCAGTTCTTC
TRBJ1-6 - 16 - TRBV7-8 CASSLAEESMNSPLHF TGTGCCAGCAGCTTAGCCGAGGAGTCAATGAATTCACCCCTCCACTTT
TRBJ1-6 TRBD1 13 few TRBV14 CASQTGSNSPLHF TGTGCCAGCCAGACAGGGAGTAATTCACCCCTCCACTTT
TRBJ2-1 - 15 - TRBV5-1 CASSLSVGSYNEQFF TGCGCCAGCAGCTTGTCTGTGGGCTCCTACAATGAGCAGTTCTTC
TRBJ1-1 TRBD1 14 - TRBV7-9 CASSPRTGDTEAFF TGTGCCAGCAGCCCGAGGACAGGGGACACTGAAGCTTTCTTT
TRBJ2-7 - 14 - TRBV3-1 CASSPQTRRYEQYF TGTGCCAGCAGCCCTCAGACTAGAAGATACGAGCAGTACTTC
TRBJ2-7 TRBD1 16 - TRBV11-1 CASSLVGTAGAYEQYF TGTGCCAGCAGCTTAGTAGGGACAGCCGGGGCTTACGAGCAGTACTTC
TRBJ2-5 - 15 - TRBV2 CASTPRVQFQETQYF TGTGCCAGCACCCCTAGGGTTCAGTTTCAAGAGACCCAGTACTTC
TRBJ2-1 - 13 - TRBV20-1 CSACRDSYNEQFF TGCAGTGCCTGCCGGGACTCGTACAATGAGCAGTTCTTC
TRBJ1-1 - 13 - TRBV20-1 CSARIQGDRRAFF TGCAGTGCTAGGATTCAGGGTGATAGAAGAGCTTTCTTT
TRBJ2-3 - 14 - TRBV24-1 CATELYGDTDTQYF TGTGCCACCGAGCTTTACGGGGACACAGATACGCAGTATTTT
TRBJ2-1 - 17 once TRBV18 CASSSDLDRSSYNEQFF TGTGCCAGCTCATCTGATCTCGACAGGAGCTCCTACAATGAGCAGTTCTTC